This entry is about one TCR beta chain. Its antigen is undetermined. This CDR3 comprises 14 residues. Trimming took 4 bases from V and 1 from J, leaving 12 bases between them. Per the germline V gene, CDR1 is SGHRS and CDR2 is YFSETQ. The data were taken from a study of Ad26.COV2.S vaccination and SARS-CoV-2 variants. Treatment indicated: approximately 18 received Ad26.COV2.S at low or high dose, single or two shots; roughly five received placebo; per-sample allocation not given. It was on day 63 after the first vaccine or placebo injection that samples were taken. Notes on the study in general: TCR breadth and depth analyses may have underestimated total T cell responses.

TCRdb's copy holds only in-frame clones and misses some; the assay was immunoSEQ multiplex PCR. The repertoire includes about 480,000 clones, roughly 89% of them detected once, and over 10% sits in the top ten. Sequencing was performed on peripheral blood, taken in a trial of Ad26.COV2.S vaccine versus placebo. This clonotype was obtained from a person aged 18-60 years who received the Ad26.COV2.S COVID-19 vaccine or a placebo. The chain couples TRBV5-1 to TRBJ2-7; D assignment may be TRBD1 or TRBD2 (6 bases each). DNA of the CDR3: TGCGCCAGCAGCGAGGTAGGGGGGTCCTACGAGCAGTACTTC. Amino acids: CASSEVGGSYEQYF.